There are a few counts of the clone carrying this T cell receptor (beta chain). Its antigen remains unidentified. The ends were cut back, 6 bases at V and 1 base at J, with 12 bases in the middle. Germline V gives CDR1 SEHNR, CDR2 FQNEAQ (reference sequence). The CDR3 has 14 amino acids. This specimen belongs to a study of blood T cells in healthy people across ages. Study outcomes and limitations: A conclusive naive versus antigen-experienced comparison was prevented by the unsorted PBMCs.

Primed by a sample-barcoded 5' primer and a J-beta primer mix, a second PCR proceeded for 7 to 11 cycles. TCRdb passed the 5' RACE reads through MiXCR, listing each CDR3 protein once. The sample has 1.5 million to 2 million distinct CDR3 sequences, roughly 27% seen once; the top ten hold about 8%. The clonotype was recovered from a woman in her 30s in good health. Source material: blood. V is TRBV7-9 and J is TRBJ1-2, with D perhaps matching TRBD1 (5 bases). Here the CDR3 DNA reads TGTGCCAGCAGGCTGAAAGGGGTTAACTATGGCTACACCTTC. This sequence encodes CASRLKGVNYGYTF.